At least ten counts were recorded for the clone carrying this TCR beta chain. Its specificity is unknown. These data belong to a study of CD8 T cells in ankylosing spondylitis. The study's findings and limits: In synovial fluid and blood from reactive arthritis, some motif variants were previously reported. Blood of patients with ankylosing spondylitis appeared to be characterized by a TCR beta motif of eight or nine highly homologous variants. As reported, disease-linked clones showed significant enrichment in matched ankylosing spondylitis synovial fluid.

Quantitative 5'-RACE with molecular barcodes was used to make the TCR beta libraries. TCRdb called the 5' RACE reads again in MiXCR, with one record for every CDR3 protein. Among 200,000 to 300,000 distinct CDR3 sequences listed, approximately 9% were seen once. Germline V gives CDR1 DFQATT, CDR2 SNEGSKA (reference sequence). The CDR3 extends over 13 amino acids. Trimming removed 3 bases at V and 4 bases at J, with 10 bases between. The receptor comes from a male donor with ankylosing spondylitis or in good health (not recorded which). The chain carries TRBV20-1 and TRBJ1-5, with D possibly matching TRBD1 (5 bases). Sequenced input: blood, either unsorted or a sorted T cell fraction (not recorded which). CDR3 region: CSASDGGNQPQHF. The CDR3 coding sequence is TGCAGTGCTAGTGACGGGGGTAATCAGCCCCAGCATTTT.